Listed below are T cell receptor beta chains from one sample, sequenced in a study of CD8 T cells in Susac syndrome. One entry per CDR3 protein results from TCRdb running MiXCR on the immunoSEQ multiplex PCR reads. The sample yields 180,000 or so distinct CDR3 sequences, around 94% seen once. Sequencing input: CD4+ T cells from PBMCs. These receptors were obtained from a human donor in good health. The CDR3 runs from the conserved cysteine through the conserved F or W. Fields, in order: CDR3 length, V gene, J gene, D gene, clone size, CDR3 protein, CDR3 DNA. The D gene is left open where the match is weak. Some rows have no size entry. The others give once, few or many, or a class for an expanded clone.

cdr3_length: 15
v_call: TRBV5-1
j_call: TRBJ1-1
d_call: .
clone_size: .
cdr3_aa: CASRLGVIANTEAFF
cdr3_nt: TGCGCCAGCAGATTAGGGGTAATCGCAAACACTGAAGCTTTCTTT

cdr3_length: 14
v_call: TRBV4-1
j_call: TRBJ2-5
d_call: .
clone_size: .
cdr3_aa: CASSPPGGDRTQYF
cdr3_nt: TGCGCCAGCAGCCCCCCTGGGGGAGATCGCACCCAGTACTTC

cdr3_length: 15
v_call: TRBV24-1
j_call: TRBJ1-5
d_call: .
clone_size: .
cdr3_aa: CATSDTRSSNQPQHF
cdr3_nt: TGTGCCACCAGTGATACCCGGAGTAGCAATCAGCCCCAGCATTTT

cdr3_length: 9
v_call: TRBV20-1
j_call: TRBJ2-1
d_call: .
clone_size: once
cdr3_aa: CSAPEVKFF
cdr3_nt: TGCAGTGCTCCTGAAGTGAAGTTCTTC

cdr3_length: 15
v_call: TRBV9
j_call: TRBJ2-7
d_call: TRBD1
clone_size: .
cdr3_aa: CASSVGQGSGYEQYF
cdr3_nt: TGTGCCAGCAGCGTAGGACAGGGGTCTGGATACGAGCAGTACTTC

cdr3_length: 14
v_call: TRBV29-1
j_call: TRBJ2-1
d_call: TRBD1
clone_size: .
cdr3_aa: CSGRDRGSYNEQFF
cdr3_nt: TGCAGCGGAAGGGACAGAGGCTCCTACAATGAGCAGTTCTTC

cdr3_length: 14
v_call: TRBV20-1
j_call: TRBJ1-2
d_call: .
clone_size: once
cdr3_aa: CSPSPAGRQQGYTF
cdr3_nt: TGCAGTCCTTCACCAGCAGGGCGGCAGCAAGGCTACACCTTC

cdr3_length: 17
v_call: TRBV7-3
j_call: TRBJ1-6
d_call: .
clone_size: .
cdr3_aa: CASSSEGTMGLNSPLHF
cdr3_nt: TGTGCCAGCAGCTCCGAAGGGACGATGGGGTTAAATTCACCCCTCCACTTT

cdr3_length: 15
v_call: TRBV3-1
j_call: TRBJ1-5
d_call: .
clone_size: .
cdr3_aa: CASSHRGAGNQPQHF
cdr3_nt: TGTGCCAGCAGCCACAGGGGCGCAGGCAATCAGCCCCAGCATTTT

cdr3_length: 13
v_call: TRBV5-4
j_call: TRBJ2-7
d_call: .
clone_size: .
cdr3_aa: CASSRPQIHEQYF
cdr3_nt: TGTGCCAGCAGTCGTCCTCAAATCCACGAGCAGTACTTC

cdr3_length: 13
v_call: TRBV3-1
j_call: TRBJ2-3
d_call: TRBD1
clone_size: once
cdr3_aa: CASSQTGTGRGYF
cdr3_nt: TGTGCCAGCAGCCAAACCGGGACAGGCCGGGGGTATTTT

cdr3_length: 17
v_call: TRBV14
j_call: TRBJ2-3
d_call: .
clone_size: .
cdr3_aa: CASSQLTHGGNADTQYF
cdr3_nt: TGTGCCAGCAGCCAGTTAACCCACGGAGGGAACGCAGATACGCAGTATTTT

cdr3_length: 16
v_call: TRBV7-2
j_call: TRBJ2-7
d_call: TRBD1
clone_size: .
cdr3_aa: CASSPWRDRGSYEQYF
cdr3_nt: TGTGCCAGCAGCCCCTGGAGGGACAGGGGCTCCTACGAGCAGTACTTC

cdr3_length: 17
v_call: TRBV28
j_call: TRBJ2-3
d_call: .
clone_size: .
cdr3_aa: CASSLSSLGSRTDTQYF
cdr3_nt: TGTGCCAGCAGTTTATCCAGTTTAGGGTCTAGAACAGATACGCAGTATTTT

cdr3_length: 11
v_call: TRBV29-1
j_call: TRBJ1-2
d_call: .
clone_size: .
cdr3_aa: CSVGPERGYTF
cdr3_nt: TGCAGCGTTGGTCCGGAGAGGGGCTACACCTTC

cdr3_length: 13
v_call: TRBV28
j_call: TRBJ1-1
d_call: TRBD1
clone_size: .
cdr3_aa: CALQGQGATEAFF
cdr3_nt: TGTGCCCTTCAGGGACAGGGGGCCACTGAAGCTTTCTTT

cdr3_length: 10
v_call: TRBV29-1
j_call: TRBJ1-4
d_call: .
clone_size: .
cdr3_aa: CSVGSEKLFF
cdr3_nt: TGCAGCGTCGGTAGTGAAAAACTGTTTTTT

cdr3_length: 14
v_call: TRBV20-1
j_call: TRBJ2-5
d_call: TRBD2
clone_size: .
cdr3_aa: CSARLASGIHPGYF
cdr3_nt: TGCAGTGCTAGGCTTGCTAGCGGGATTCACCCGGGTTACTTC

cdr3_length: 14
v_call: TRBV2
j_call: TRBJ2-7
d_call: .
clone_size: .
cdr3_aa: CASSEETAIHEQYF
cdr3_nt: TGTGCCAGCAGTGAAGAGACTGCCATCCACGAGCAGTACTTC

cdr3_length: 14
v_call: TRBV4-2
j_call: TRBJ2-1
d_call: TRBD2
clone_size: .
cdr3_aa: CASSQVAGVNEQFF
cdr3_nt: TGTGCCAGCAGCCAGGTAGCGGGGGTAAATGAGCAGTTCTTC

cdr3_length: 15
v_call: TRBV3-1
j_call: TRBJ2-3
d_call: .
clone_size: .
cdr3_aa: CASSQGARQTDTQYF
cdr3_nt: TGTGCCAGCAGCCAAGGGGCCCGACAGACAGATACGCAGTATTTT

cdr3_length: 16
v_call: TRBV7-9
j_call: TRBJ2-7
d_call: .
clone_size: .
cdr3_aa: CASSSLPTGQSYEQYF
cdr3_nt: TGTGCCAGCAGCTCCCTCCCCACGGGGCAATCCTACGAGCAGTACTTC

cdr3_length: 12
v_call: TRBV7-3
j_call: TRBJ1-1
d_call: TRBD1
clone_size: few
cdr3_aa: CASSLRTGKAFF
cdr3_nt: TGTGCCAGCAGCTTACGGACAGGAAAAGCTTTCTTT

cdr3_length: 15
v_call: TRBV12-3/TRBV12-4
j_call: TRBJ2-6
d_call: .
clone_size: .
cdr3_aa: CASSHRESGANVLTF
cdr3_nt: TGTGCCAGCAGTCACAGGGAATCTGGGGCCAACGTCCTGACTTTC

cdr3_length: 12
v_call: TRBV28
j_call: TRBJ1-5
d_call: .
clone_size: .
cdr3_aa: CASSTGGQPQHF
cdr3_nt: TGTGCCAGCAGTACAGGAGGTCAGCCCCAGCATTTT

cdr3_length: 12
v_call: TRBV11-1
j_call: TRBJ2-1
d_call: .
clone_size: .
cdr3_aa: CASSLVGLEQFF
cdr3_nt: TGTGCCAGCAGCTTAGTGGGGTTGGAGCAGTTCTTC

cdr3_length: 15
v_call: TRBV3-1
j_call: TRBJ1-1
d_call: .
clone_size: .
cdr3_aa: CASSPHGPMNTEAFF
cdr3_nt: TGTGCCAGCAGCCCCCATGGACCGATGAACACTGAAGCTTTCTTT

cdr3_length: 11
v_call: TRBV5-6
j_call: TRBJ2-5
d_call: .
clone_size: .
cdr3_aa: CASSRVETQYF
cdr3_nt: TGTGCCAGCAGCCGAGTGGAGACCCAGTACTTC

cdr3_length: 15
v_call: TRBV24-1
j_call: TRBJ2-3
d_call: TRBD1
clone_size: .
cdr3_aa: CATSDPTGAGDTQYF
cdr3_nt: TGTGCCACCAGTGACCCTACAGGGGCAGGAGATACGCAGTATTTT

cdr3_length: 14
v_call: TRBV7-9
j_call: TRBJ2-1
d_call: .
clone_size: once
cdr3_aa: CASSLEVFTAKQFF
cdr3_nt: TGTGCCAGCAGCTTAGAGGTTTTTACAGCGAAGCAGTTCTTC

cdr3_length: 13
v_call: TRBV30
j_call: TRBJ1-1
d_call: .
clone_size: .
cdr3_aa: CAWRVGVGTEAFF
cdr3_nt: TGTGCCTGGAGAGTGGGGGTGGGCACTGAAGCTTTCTTT

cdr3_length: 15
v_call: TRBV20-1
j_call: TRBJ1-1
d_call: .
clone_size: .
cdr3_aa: CSARMQGWRNTEAFF
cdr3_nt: TGCAGTGCTAGAATGCAGGGCTGGAGGAACACTGAAGCTTTCTTT

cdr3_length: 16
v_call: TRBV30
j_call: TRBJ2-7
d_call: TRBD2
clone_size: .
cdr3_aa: CAWGPATSGGSYEQYF
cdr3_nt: TGTGCCTGGGGCCCCGCCACTAGCGGGGGGAGCTACGAGCAGTACTTC

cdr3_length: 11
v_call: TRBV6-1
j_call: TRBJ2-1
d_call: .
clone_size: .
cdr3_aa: CASSDLGEQFF
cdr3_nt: TGTGCCAGCAGTGATTTGGGTGAGCAGTTCTTC

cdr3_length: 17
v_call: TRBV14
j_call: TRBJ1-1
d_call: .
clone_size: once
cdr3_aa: CASSQDVGGRWDTEAFF
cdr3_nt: TGTGCCAGCAGCCAAGACGTCGGGGGAAGATGGGACACTGAAGCTTTCTTT

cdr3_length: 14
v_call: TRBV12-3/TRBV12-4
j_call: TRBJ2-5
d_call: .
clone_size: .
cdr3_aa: CASSLSVAMETQYF
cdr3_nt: TGTGCCAGCAGTTTATCAGTAGCGATGGAGACCCAGTACTTC

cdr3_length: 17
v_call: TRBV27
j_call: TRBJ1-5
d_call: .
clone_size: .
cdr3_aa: CASSFRGRPEGNQPQHF
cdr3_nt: TGTGCCAGCAGTTTTAGGGGACGGCCGGAAGGCAATCAGCCCCAGCATTTT

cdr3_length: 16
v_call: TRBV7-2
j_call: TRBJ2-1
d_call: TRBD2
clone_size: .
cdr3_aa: CASSPGGLASRGAQFF
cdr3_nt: TGTGCCAGCAGCCCCGGGGGACTAGCATCACGGGGGGCGCAGTTCTTC

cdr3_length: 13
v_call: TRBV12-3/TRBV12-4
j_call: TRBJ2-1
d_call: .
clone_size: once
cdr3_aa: CASSHDPVREQFF
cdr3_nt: TGTGCCAGCAGTCATGACCCGGTGCGGGAGCAGTTCTTC

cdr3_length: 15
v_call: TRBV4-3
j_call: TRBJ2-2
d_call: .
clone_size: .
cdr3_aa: CASSQGRANTGELFF
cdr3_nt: TGCGCCAGCAGCCAAGGCAGGGCGAACACCGGGGAGCTGTTTTTT

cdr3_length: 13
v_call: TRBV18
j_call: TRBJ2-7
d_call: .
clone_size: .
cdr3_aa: CASSPGIMNEQYF
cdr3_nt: TGTGCCAGCTCACCCGGGATCATGAACGAGCAGTACTTC

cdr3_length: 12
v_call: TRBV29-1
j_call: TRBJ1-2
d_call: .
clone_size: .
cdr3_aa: CSVGPSNYGYTF
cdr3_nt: TGCAGCGTTGGGCCCTCTAACTATGGCTACACCTTC

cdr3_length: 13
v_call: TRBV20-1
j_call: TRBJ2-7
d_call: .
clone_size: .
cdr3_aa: CSARVREIGEQYF
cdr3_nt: TGCAGTGCTAGAGTAAGGGAGATCGGCGAGCAGTACTTC

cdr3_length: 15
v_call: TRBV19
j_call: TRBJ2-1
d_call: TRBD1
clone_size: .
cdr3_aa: CASKGTASSYNEQFF
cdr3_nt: TGTGCCAGTAAGGGGACAGCCTCCTCCTACAATGAGCAGTTCTTC

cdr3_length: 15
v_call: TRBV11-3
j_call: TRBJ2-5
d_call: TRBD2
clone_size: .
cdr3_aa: CASSLAGGPEETQYF
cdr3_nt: TGTGCCAGCAGCCTAGCGGGGGGGCCAGAAGAGACCCAGTACTTC

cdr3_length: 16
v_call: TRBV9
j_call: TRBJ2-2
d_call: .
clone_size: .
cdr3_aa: CASSVGGPMNTGELFF
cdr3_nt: TGTGCCAGCAGCGTAGGCGGGCCCATGAACACCGGGGAGCTGTTTTTT

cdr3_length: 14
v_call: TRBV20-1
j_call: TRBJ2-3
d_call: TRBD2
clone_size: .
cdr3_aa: CSALSGASTDTQYF
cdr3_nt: TGCAGTGCCCTTAGCGGGGCTAGCACAGATACGCAGTATTTT

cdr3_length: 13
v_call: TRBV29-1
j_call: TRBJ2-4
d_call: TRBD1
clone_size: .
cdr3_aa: CSARTGASYIQYF
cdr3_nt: TGCAGCGCCCGGACAGGGGCAAGTTACATTCAGTACTTC

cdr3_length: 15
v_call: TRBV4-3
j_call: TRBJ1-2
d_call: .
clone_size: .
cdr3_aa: CASSPGEVKEDGYTF
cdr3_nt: TGCGCCAGCAGCCCCGGGGAGGTGAAGGAGGATGGCTACACCTTC

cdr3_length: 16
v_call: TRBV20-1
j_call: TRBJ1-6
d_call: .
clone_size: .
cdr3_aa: CSASSGYSSYNSPLHF
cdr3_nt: TGCAGTGCTAGTTCCGGGTACAGCTCCTATAATTCACCCCTCCACTTT

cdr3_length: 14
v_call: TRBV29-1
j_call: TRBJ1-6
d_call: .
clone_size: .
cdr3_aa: CSVAGTGLRSPLHF
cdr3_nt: TGCAGCGTCGCGGGTACGGGGCTGAGATCACCCCTCCACTTT